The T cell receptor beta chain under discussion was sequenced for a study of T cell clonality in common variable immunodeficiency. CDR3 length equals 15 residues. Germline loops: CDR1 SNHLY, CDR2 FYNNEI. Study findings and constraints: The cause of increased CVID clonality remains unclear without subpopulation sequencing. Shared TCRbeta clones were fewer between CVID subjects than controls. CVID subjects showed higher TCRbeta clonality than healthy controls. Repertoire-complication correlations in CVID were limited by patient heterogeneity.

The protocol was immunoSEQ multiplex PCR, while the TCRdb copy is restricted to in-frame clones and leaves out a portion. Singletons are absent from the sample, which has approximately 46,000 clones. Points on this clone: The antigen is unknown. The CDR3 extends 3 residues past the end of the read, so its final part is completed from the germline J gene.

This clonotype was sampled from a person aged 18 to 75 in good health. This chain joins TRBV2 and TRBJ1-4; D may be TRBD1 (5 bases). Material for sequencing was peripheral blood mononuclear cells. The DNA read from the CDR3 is TGTGCCAGCACTCCGATTAGGTCTGGGGCCAACGTA. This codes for CASTPIRSGANV. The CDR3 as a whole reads CASTPIRSGANVLFF.